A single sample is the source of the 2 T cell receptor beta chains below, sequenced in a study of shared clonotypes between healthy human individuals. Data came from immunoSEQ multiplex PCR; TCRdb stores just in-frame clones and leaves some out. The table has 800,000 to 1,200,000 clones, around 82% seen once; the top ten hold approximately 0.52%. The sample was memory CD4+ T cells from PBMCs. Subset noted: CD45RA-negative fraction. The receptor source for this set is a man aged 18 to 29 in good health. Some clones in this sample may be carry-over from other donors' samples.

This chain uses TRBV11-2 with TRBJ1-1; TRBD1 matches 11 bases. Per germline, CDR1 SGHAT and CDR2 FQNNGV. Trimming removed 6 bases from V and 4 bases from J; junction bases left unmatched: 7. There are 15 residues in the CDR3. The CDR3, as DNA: TGTGCCAGCAGGAGGGACAGGGGGATTGCCACTGAAGCTTTCTTT. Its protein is CASRRDRGIATEAFF.

CDR3 residues: CASSLTQNYGYTF. DNA for the CDR3: TGTGCCAGCAGCTTGACACAGAACTATGGCTACACCTTC. V usage is TRBV5-4 and J usage is TRBJ1-2; D gene uncertain. CDR3 length: 13 residues. Deletions cut 1 base from V and 2 bases from J, with 6 bases between. The germline CDR1 and CDR2 sequences are SGHNT and YYREEE (reference sequence).